These 18 T cell receptor beta chains were all obtained from the same sample, sequenced in a study of blood T cell repertoires in COVID-19. Profiled with immunoSEQ multiplex PCR; TCRdb holds only in-frame clones, not every one. The repertoire holds about 130,000 clones, with about 72% as singletons. The material sequenced was peripheral blood. The receptors were sampled from a man aged 55 to 70 who had recovered from COVID-19.

This clone was seen at least ten times. The CDR3 DNA reads TGTGCCAGCAGCGTTTCTGGGGGGAAAGGCGGGGAGCTGTTTTTT. Translated: CASSVSGGKGGELFF. This sequence joins TRBV9 and TRBJ2-2; D might be TRBD2 (6 bases). Trimming left V 2 bases short and J 7 bases short, with 15 bases between. This CDR3 contains 15 residues. Germline V gene sequence: CDR1 SGDLS, CDR2 YYNGEE.

The genes are TRBV19 and TRBJ2-1; D gene ambiguous. Germline-derived CDR1 and CDR2 are LNHDA and SQIVND (reference sequence). The V end was cut by 5 bases, the J end by 3 bases, with 5 bases between. This CDR3 has 12 residues. CDR3 bases: TGTGCCAGTAGTTCCTTCTACAATGAGCAGTTCTTC. It is translated as CASSSFYNEQFF.

This clone was detected once. V is TRBV14 and J is TRBJ1-1, with D tentatively TRBD1 (5 bases). Germline V gives CDR1 SGHDN, CDR2 FVKESK. Deletions cut 0 bases from V and 5 bases from J, with 25 bases between. The CDR3 consists of 19 residues. In DNA, the CDR3 is TGTGCCAGCAGCCAAGAAGGGGTCGTGGGTCCGGGAGAGGGGACTGAAGCTTTCTTT. Amino acid sequence: CASSQEGVVGPGEGTEAFF.

The chain employs TRBV9 and TRBJ2-3, with 9 bases that match TRBD1. The germline gives CDR1 SGDLS, CDR2 YYNGEE. With 4 bases clipped from V and 3 bases from J, the junction kept 9 bases outside the gene matches. The CDR3 is 16 residues long. DNA for the CDR3: TGTGCCAGCAGCCTCCTTCCGGGACAGGGTACAGATACGCAGTATTTT. This translates into CASSLLPGQGTDTQYF.

This clone has more than one count but fewer than ten. This chain uses TRBV11-2 with TRBJ1-2; tentative D call: TRBD1 (6 bases). Germline V gene sequence: CDR1 SGHAT, CDR2 FQNNGV. The CDR3 is 13 amino acids. V lost 5 bases to trimming and J lost 3 bases, with 10 bases between them. CDR3 amino acids: CASSPEGDYGYTF. The CDR3 bases are TGTGCCAGCAGCCCAGAGGGGGACTATGGCTACACCTTC.

A single count supports this clone. The gene calls are TRBV6-5 and TRBJ2-7; D is unclear. The CDR3 has 12 amino acids. Germline V gives CDR1 MNHEY, CDR2 SVGAGI. V lost 2 bases to trimming and J lost 2 bases, with 4 bases between them. CDR3 in amino acids: CASSYGPYEQYF. In nucleotides, the CDR3 is TGTGCCAGCAGTTACGGGCCCTACGAGCAGTACTTC.

J is TRBJ1-1 and V is TRBV7-9; weak D call: TRBD1 (5 bases). Germline V lookup: CDR1 SEHNR, CDR2 FQNEAQ (reference sequence). The CDR3 contains 14 residues. V lost 0 bases, J lost 5 bases, and 10 bases lay in between. Written as DNA, the CDR3 is TGTGCCAGCAGCTTAGCGCCGGGGGAGACTGAAGCTTTCTTT. It specifies CASSLAPGETEAFF.

The CDR3 reads CASSNNDRVASYTF. CDR3 DNA sequence: TGTGCCAGTAGTAATAACGACAGGGTCGCAAGCTACACCTTC. The chain links TRBV19 to TRBJ1-2; TRBD1 aligns across 7 bases. In germline, CDR1 is LNHDA, CDR2 SQIVND (reference sequence). This CDR3 contains 14 residues. The J segment lost 9 bases and the V segment lost 4 bases, leaving 11 bases of the junction unmatched.

This chain uses TRBV6-2 or TRBV6-3 with TRBJ2-7, with TRBD1 as a possible D gene (6 bases). This CDR3 has 14 residues. CDR1 MNHEY and CDR2 SVGEGT come from the germline V gene. V was pared by 2 bases and J by 3 bases, with 11 bases between. This CDR3 reads CASSYEQGHYEQYF. The CDR3 DNA sequence: TGTGCCAGCAGTTACGAACAGGGACACTACGAGCAGTACTTC.

The chain carries TRBV5-1 and TRBJ2-1; the match to TRBD1 covers 7 bases. After removal of 1 base from V and 4 bases from J, the junction contained 8 bases not matched to a gene. The CDR3 is made up of 16 amino acids. Germline CDR1 SGHRS, CDR2 YFSETQ. CDR3 nucleotide sequence: TGCGCCAGCAGCTTGAGTCGGGACAGACAATACAATGAGCAGTTCTTC. Protein sequence: CASSLSRDRQYNEQFF.

The rearrangement links TRBV29-1 to TRBJ1-1, with a tentative D call TRBD1 (5 bases). Germline V gene data show CDR1 as SQVTM and CDR2 as ANQGSEA. Trimming stripped 3 bases from V and 5 bases from J, with 16 bases between. The CDR3 has 14 amino acids. The CDR3: CSVDSYGAGTEAFF. The CDR3 DNA reads as TGCAGCGTTGATAGCTATGGGGCAGGGACTGAAGCTTTCTTT.

V gene TRBV28 combines with J gene TRBJ1-1, with a tentative D call TRBD1 (5 bases). CDR3 length: 12 amino acids. Germline V lookup: CDR1 MDHEN, CDR2 SYDVKM. V gave up 6 bases and J gave up 7 bases, with 12 bases separating them. DNA for the CDR3: TGTGCCAGCAGCTCAGGGTCGAGTGAAGCTTTCTTT. This gives the protein CASSSGSSEAFF.

The J gene is TRBJ1-4, the V gene TRBV19; D gene unclear. Germline V gene data show CDR1 as LNHDA and CDR2 as SQIVND (reference sequence). The length of the CDR3 is 14 residues. V gave up 3 bases and J gave up 8 bases, with 13 bases separating them. The CDR3 loop reads CASSIANKLEKLFF. CDR3 coding DNA: TGTGCCAGTAGTATCGCCAATAAGCTCGAAAAACTGTTTTTT. The full variable domain, with the rest looked up from reference TRBV19 and TRBJ1-4, is DGGITQSPKYLFRKEGQNVTLSCEQNLNHDAMYWYRQDPGQGLRLIYYSQIVNDFQKGDIAEGYSVSREKKESFPLTVTSAQKNPTAFYLCASSIANKLEKLFFGSGTQLSVL.

This clone appeared a few times. The chain couples TRBV29-1 to TRBJ1-2, with a weak D call TRBD1 (6 bases). Germline CDR1 reads SQVTM; CDR2 reads ANQGSEA. The CDR3 consists of 13 residues. V gave up 2 bases and J gave up 7 bases, with 14 bases separating them. In nucleotides, the CDR3 is TGCAGCGTTGAATTGTGGGGGCTGTCTGGCTACACCTTC. Protein product: CSVELWGLSGYTF.

The chain recombines TRBV7-2 with TRBJ2-2; TRBD1 matches at 8 bases. The V gene end was trimmed by 7 bases and the J gene end by 2 bases; junction bases not matched to a gene: 9. CDR1 and CDR2 from the germline V gene are SGHTA and FQGNSA. The CDR3 runs 16 residues. This CDR3 is CASTPDRDLNTGELFF. The CDR3 DNA follows: TGTGCCAGCACCCCGGACAGGGATTTAAACACCGGGGAGCTGTTTTTT.

The gene calls are TRBV28 and TRBJ1-2; D is possibly TRBD1 (6 bases). CDR1 MDHEN and CDR2 SYDVKM come from the germline V gene. The CDR3 is 13 residues long. V lost 6 bases to trimming and J lost 2 bases, with 10 bases between them. The CDR3 DNA is TGTGCCAGCAGAGGACAGCTGAACTATGGCTACACCTTC. Translated: CASRGQLNYGYTF.

The chain combines TRBV7-8 with TRBJ1-3, with D maybe TRBD1 (5 bases). Germline V gives CDR1 SGHVS, CDR2 FQNEAQ. Trimming removed 1 base from V and 2 bases from J, with 12 bases in between. The CDR3 runs to 16 residues. CDR3 region: CASSLDSQGTGNTIYF. Here the CDR3 DNA reads TGTGCCAGCAGCTTAGACAGCCAGGGAACTGGAAACACCATATATTTT.

This chain connects TRBV30 to TRBJ1-6; 8 nucleotides agree with TRBD1. V gave up 5 bases and J gave up 10 bases; unmatched junction bases: 7. Germline V gene data show CDR1 as GTSNPN and CDR2 as SVGIG (reference sequence). CDR3 length equals 13 residues. CDR3 nucleotide sequence: TGTGCCTGGGGCACAGGGGGGAAGTCACCCCTCCACTTT. Translation gives CAWGTGGKSPLHF.